Below are 19 T cell receptor beta chains sequenced from a single sample in a study of cytotoxic CD8 clonotypes in ibrutinib-treated CLL (dated by TCRdb to about 2021). Libraries were constructed by the immunoSEQ multiplex PCR assay. TCRdb obtained this table from immuneACCESS and retained in-frame rearrangements with V and J assigned. These tables miss some clones; where compared with another copy, unresolved V genes account for less than half of the shortfall, and the remainder is unexplained. The sample contains 45,000 to 60,000 clones, 55% to 70% of them found a single time. The ten top clones hold about a fifth of the sample. What the time point label conveys for this sample: approximately 25 months on ibrutinib. Material: PBMCs, obtained after 24 months of ibrutinib treatment. The receptors were sampled from a human donor with chronic lymphocytic leukemia.

The rearrangement joins TRBV5-5 to TRBJ2-2, with no clear D. The CDR3 is made up of 15 amino acids. Germline CDR1 reads SGHKS; CDR2 reads YYEKEE (reference sequence). Trimming took off 1 base at V and 10 bases at J, with 17 bases between the two ends. The CDR3 is CASSLFILVSEELFF. As DNA, the CDR3 is TGTGCCAGCAGCTTGTTCATCCTAGTATCCGAGGAGCTGTTTTTT.

The chain carries TRBV18 and TRBJ1-2; TRBD1 agrees at 8 bases. Germline-derived CDR1 and CDR2 are KGHSH and LQKENI. The J segment lost 8 bases and the V segment lost 2 bases, leaving 7 bases of the junction unmatched. The CDR3 runs 14 residues. The CDR3 is CASSPGTGRFGYTF. CDR3 sequence (DNA): TGTGCCAGCTCACCAGGGACAGGACGTTTCGGCTACACCTTC.

The J gene is TRBJ1-1, the V gene TRBV4-1, with 7 bases that match TRBD1. V lost 1 base, J lost 1 base, and 6 bases stayed unmatched. The CDR3 totals 16 residues. CDR1 and CDR2 (germline): MGHRA, YSYEKL. The CDR3 region has the DNA TGCGCCAGCAGCCAAGCCGGCGGGACAGCGAACACTGAAGCTTTCTTT. Translation gives CASSQAGGTANTEAFF.

In its sample, this clone was seen a few times. V is TRBV7-2 and J is TRBJ2-7; 13 nucleotides agree with TRBD2. Trimming cost V 1 base and J 0 bases; bases outside gene matches: 6. Germline CDR1 is SGHTA and CDR2 is FQGNSA. This CDR3 comprises 18 residues. CDR3 loop: CASSLVLGTSGVSYEQYF. The CDR3 DNA is TGTGCCAGCAGCTTAGTCCTCGGGACTAGCGGGGTCTCCTACGAGCAGTACTTC.

The V call is TRBV29-1, the J call TRBJ2-7; no reliable D call. CDR3 length: 13 amino acids. Between the trimmed V and J ends, which lost 3 bases and 6 bases, there was a span of 15 bases. CDR1 SQVTM and CDR2 ANQGSEA come from the germline V gene. The CDR3 here is CSVETIRNSEQYF. The CDR3 DNA sequence: TGCAGCGTTGAGACGATAAGGAACAGCGAGCAGTACTTC.

The rearrangement uses TRBV7-9 and TRBJ2-1, with D unclear. CDR1 and CDR2 (germline): SEHNR, FQNEAQ (reference sequence). This CDR3 contains 16 residues. Trimming took off 0 bases at V and 8 bases at J, with 17 bases between the two ends. CDR3 in DNA: TGTGCCAGCAGCTTAGCGCTTGGGTTCGTTTACGATGAGCAGTTCTTC. Translating gives CASSLALGFVYDEQFF.

This clone showed up just a few times. CDR3 in DNA: TGTGCCAGTACCAAGGAACAATGGGCTAATGAAGCTTTCTTT. It specifies CASTKEQWANEAFF. This chain joins TRBV19 and TRBJ1-1; no clear D gene. CDR1 is LNHDA and CDR2 is SQIVND in the germline V gene (reference sequence). The CDR3 consists of 14 residues. The ends were cut back, 7 bases at V and 7 bases at J, with 19 bases in the middle.

Comments on this clone: Other DNA variants within this sample encode the same CDR3. This chain links TRBV28 with TRBJ1-1; D is uncertain. The CDR3 has 14 amino acids. Germline CDR1 and CDR2: MDHEN and SYDVKM. With 6 bases removed from V and 0 bases from J, the gap between germline ends came to 11 bases. CDR3 amino acids: CASSPGALNTEAFF. CDR3 nucleotides: TGTGCCAGCAGCCCGGGAGCCTTGAACACTGAAGCTTTCTTT.

The V and J genes are TRBV11-3 and TRBJ2-2, with TRBD2 identical over 7 bases. The ends lost 4 bases at V and 1 base at J; junction bases unmatched: 12. The CDR3 spans 18 residues. Germline CDR1 SGHNT, CDR2 YENEEA. The DNA of the CDR3 is TGTGCCAGCAGCTCAAGAGCCCTCCGGGGGGTGAACACCGGGGAGCTGTTTTTT. Protein: CASSSRALRGVNTGELFF.

V is TRBV6-1 and J is TRBJ2-7; TRBD1 agrees at 9 bases. The CDR3 is 15 residues long. Germline loops: CDR1 MNHNS, CDR2 SASEGT. Trimming took 2 bases from V and 3 from J; bases not matched to a gene: 5. The CDR3 DNA is TGTGCCAGCAGTGAATCCGGGACAGGGAACTACGAGCAGTACTTC. Its protein product is CASSESGTGNYEQYF.

Ten or more counts support this clone. The chain joins TRBV21-1 to TRBJ2-5. TRBV21-1 is flagged as a pseudogene. The CDR3 contains 17 residues. The CDR3 sequence is CASSKGGAGRIGETQYF. The CDR3 DNA sequence: TGTGCCAGCAGCAAAGGGGGGGCAGGGCGTATAGGAGAGACCCAGTACTTC.

This clone was seen at least ten times. The V call is TRBV5-1, the J call TRBJ2-1; D is unclear. The CDR3 is 13 residues long. Between the trimmed V and J ends, which lost 1 base and 4 bases, there was a span of 6 bases. Germline lookup yields CDR1 SGHRS and CDR2 YFSETQ. The CDR3 DNA reads as TGCGCCAGCAGCTTGTTCAGTTACAATGAGCAGTTCTTC. It translates to CASSLFSYNEQFF.

This clone was seen a single time. V usage is TRBV6-5 and J usage is TRBJ2-5, with 8 nucleotides matching TRBD1. This CDR3 comprises 14 residues. Germline loops: CDR1 MNHEY, CDR2 SVGAGI. Trimming at V came to 2 bases and at J to 5 bases, leaving 4 bases not matched to a gene. Here the CDR3 reads CASSYGQGRETQYF. CDR3 DNA sequence: TGTGCCAGCAGTTACGGACAGGGTAGGGAGACCCAGTACTTC.

This clone showed up just a few times. The chain has TRBV28 and TRBJ1-1, with a possible D match to TRBD1 (5 bases). Germline values: CDR1 MDHEN, CDR2 SYDVKM. The CDR3 has 13 residues. With 5 bases removed from V and 4 bases from J, the gap between germline ends came to 11 bases. CDR3 nucleotide sequence: TGTGCCAGCAGTCCCTCAGGGACCACTGAAGCTTTCTTT. Amino acids: CASSPSGTTEAFF.

This clone occurred a few times. The genes are TRBV5-5 and TRBJ2-7; D may be TRBD1 (5 bases). This CDR3 is 15 amino acids long. Germline V lookup: CDR1 SGHKS, CDR2 YYEKEE (reference sequence). Between the trimmed V and J ends, which lost 4 bases and 5 bases, there was a span of 19 bases. The DNA for the CDR3 is TGTGCCAGCAGCCCATTAGGCCAGGGTTCGCACGAGCAGTACTTC. Translated: CASSPLGQGSHEQYF.

The chain combines TRBV2 with TRBJ2-7; D unclear. V was clipped by 10 bases and J by 5 bases, with 9 bases between them. This CDR3 has 10 amino acids. Germline lookup yields CDR1 SNHLY and CDR2 FYNNEI. CDR3 loop: CAIASNEQYF. As DNA, the CDR3 is TGTGCCATTGCGTCCAACGAGCAGTACTTC.

This clone was observed many times. The genes are TRBV21-1 and TRBJ2-7. TRBV21-1 is recorded as a pseudogene. The CDR3 has 15 amino acids. The CDR3 loop is CATPGRIKDAYEQYV. The CDR3, as DNA: TGTGCCACCCCGGGACGTATCAAGGATGCCTACGAGCAGTACGTC.

Concerning this clone itself: A read error is possible here, since a much larger clone lies one base away. This sample also contains other DNA sequences that code for the same CDR3. The genes are TRBV6-5 and TRBJ1-1, with D perhaps TRBD1 (5 bases). The CDR3 is 13 residues long. Germline V gene lookup returns CDR1 MNHEY and CDR2 SVGAGI. V was shortened by 2 bases and J by 1 base, with 5 bases between the two germline ends. The CDR3 DNA reads as TGTGCCAGCAGTTACAGGGGGAACACTGAAGCTTTCTTT. This translates into CASSYRGNTEAFF.

There are a few counts of this clone. The V gene is TRBV11-2, the J gene TRBJ2-3; D not resolved. Germline-derived CDR1 and CDR2 are SGHAT and FQNNGV. V lost 3 bases to trimming and J lost 6 bases, with 4 bases between them. The CDR3 has 11 residues. The CDR3 sequence: CASSFADTQYF. The DNA of the CDR3 is TGTGCCAGCAGCTTTGCCGATACGCAGTATTTT.